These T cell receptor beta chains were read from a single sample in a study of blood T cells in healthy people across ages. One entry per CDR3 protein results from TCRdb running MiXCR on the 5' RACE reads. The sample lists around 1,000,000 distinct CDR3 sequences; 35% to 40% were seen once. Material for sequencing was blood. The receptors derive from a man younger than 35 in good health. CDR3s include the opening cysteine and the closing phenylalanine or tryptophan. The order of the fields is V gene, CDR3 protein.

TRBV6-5	CASSRKGWNEQFF
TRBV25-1	CASRPRDGGYTF
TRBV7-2	CASSLEGGENIQYF
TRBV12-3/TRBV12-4	CASSFGAEADEQFF
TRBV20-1	CSARPGQHNSPLHF
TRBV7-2	CASSLASGLGNEQFF
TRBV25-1	CASSDRGRVGNTIYF
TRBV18	CASSHQDNTDTQYF
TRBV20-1	CSALTNNRLDTQYF
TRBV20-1	CSANQVGTDTQYF
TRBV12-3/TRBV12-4	CASSFPRQAAQETQYF
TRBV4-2	CASSQESGGKNIQYF
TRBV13	CASSNREAAEQFF
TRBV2	CACHTYRGRSTDTQYF
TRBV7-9	CASSSSGGVYNEQYF
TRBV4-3	CASSRGPVADTQYF
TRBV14	CASSQDTQVGAEQFF
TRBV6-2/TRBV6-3	CASSSGTDYQPQHF
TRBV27	CASSLEGTRPRDTQYF
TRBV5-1	CASSLEGLDTREKLFF
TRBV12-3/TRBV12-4	CASSLGGRNEQYF
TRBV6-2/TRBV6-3	CASSYSMNENTEAFF
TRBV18	CASTPSGGLYEQYF
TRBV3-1	CASSQAPPTQYF
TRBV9	CASTLSGGLYNEQFF
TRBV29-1	CSAGTSGDHTDTQYF
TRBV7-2	CASSLGWLSSYEQYF
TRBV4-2	CASSQVNPRGQPLHF
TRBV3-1	CASSQEGFEAFF
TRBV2	CASSGERTVSYNEQFF
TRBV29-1	CSPLKTGGEAFF
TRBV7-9	CASSSPQTGLNTGELFF
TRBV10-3	CAISGGQITDTQYF